Here is one T cell receptor beta chain with its context. This CDR3 comprises 18 residues. Trimming pared 7 bases from V and 1 base from J, leaving 22 bases between. Germline V CDR1 and CDR2: LNHDA, SQIVND (reference sequence). The sample originates from a study of CD8+ T cells in alopecia areata. cDNA prepared by RNA extraction and subsequent reverse transcription served as the template for sequencing. The data were produced by immunoSEQ multiplex PCR, yet TCRdb's version contains in-frame clones alone and is incomplete. The sample lists 200,000 or so clones; 57% were seen once. V gene TRBV19 combines with J gene TRBJ2-2, with D possibly TRBD1 on 5 matching bases. The sequenced sample was CD4+ T cells sorted from blood, obtained at week 0. This receptor was identified in a human donor with alopecia areata. This CDR3 reads CASTLSLTAPVNTGELFF. DNA of the CDR3: TGTGCCAGTACCCTCTCGCTGACAGCCCCAGTGAACACCGGGGAGCTGTTTTTT. The full variable domain, its missing parts supplied by reference TRBV19 and TRBJ2-2, is DGGITQSPKYLFRKEGQNVTLSCEQNLNHDAMYWYRQDPGQGLRLIYYSQIVNDFQKGDIAEGYSVSREKKESFPLTVTSAQKNPTAFYLCASTLSLTAPVNTGELFFGEGSRLTVL.